Following are 24 T cell receptor beta chains from one sample sequenced in a study of beta chain features in type 1 diabetes. The investigators reverse transcribed all of the isolated RNA, so they sequenced expressed TCRB transcripts. Using immunoSEQ multiplex PCR, the repertoire was profiled, and TCRdb retains in-frame clones only, with some absent. The repertoire holds 350,000 or so clones, with around a fifth as singletons. Sequenced sample: naive CD4+ T cells from blood. The receptors originated from a young woman in good health.

A few counts support this clone. Additional DNA sequences in this sample encode the identical CDR3. The chain links TRBV7-9 to TRBJ2-7; D is possibly TRBD2 (5 bases). With 2 bases removed from V and 4 bases from J, the gap between germline ends came to 6 bases. Germline CDR1 SEHNR, CDR2 FQNEAQ (reference sequence). The CDR3 consists of 12 residues. Here the CDR3 reads CASSLSGYEQYF. The CDR3 DNA follows: TGTGCCAGCAGCTTATCGGGGTACGAGCAGTACTTC.

This clone was found a few times. J is TRBJ1-1 and V is TRBV29-1, with D possibly TRBD1 on 6 matching bases. Deletions cut 7 bases from V and 2 bases from J, with 17 bases between. Germline CDR1 is SQVTM and CDR2 is ANQGSEA. The CDR3 consists of 14 residues. The CDR3 spells CSARRTVLNTEAFF. The CDR3 nucleotides are TGCAGCGCCCGCCGGACAGTCCTCAACACTGAAGCTTTCTTT.

This clone was picked up a small number of times. This chain uses TRBV6-5 with TRBJ2-5, with TRBD2 matching 10 bases. The CDR3 length is 15 residues. Germline assignment: CDR1 MNHEY and CDR2 SVGAGI. Losses at the gene ends were 4 bases for V and 4 bases for J; bases not matched to a gene: 6. The CDR3 spells CASSWSGRAGETQYF. The CDR3 region has the DNA TGTGCCAGCAGTTGGAGCGGGAGGGCCGGAGAGACCCAGTACTTC.

This clone was seen more than once but under ten times. The chain carries TRBV6-5 and TRBJ2-5, with 7 positions matching TRBD1. The germline V gene encodes CDR1 MNHEY and CDR2 SVGAGI. CDR3 length equals 14 residues. The J segment lost 6 bases and the V segment lost 4 bases, leaving 8 bases of the junction unmatched. The CDR3 spells CASSSTTGSKTQYF. DNA of the CDR3: TGTGCCAGCAGTTCTACGACAGGGAGCAAGACCCAGTACTTC.

The rearrangement links TRBV5-1 to TRBJ2-1, with a weak D call TRBD2 (5 bases). The germline V and J ends were trimmed by 4 bases and 3 bases, with 11 bases remaining between them. The germline V gene has CDR1 SGHRS and CDR2 YFSETQ. CDR3 length equals 14 residues. The CDR3 spells CASSQETSYNEQFF. The CDR3 DNA is TGCGCCAGCAGCCAGGAAACTAGCTACAATGAGCAGTTCTTC.

A word on this clone: A junction boundary mismatches the germline segment, possibly from a read error. This chain links TRBV7-7 with TRBJ2-7; D not certain. The CDR3 runs 13 residues. The V gene's germline CDR1 is SSHAT and CDR2 FNYEAQ (reference sequence). The CDR3 DNA reads as TGTGCTAGCAGCACCGGGTTCTCCTACGAGCAGTACTTC. This sequence encodes CASSTGFSYEQYF.

CDR3 loop: CASRLPQVDGYTF. The CDR3 coding sequence is TGCGCCAGCAGACTCCCCCAGGTTGATGGCTACACCTTC. The V and J genes are TRBV23-1 and TRBJ1-2; D not resolved. TRBV23-1 is identified as an open reading frame with a role that is uncertain. This CDR3 comprises 13 residues. V lost 6 bases and J 6 bases, leaving 14 bases between the germline ends.

The chain carries TRBV29-1 and TRBJ2-7; a possible D gene is TRBD2 (6 bases). Trimming cost V 6 bases and J 2 bases, with 11 bases left between them. CDR1 and CDR2 (germline): SQVTM, ANQGSEA. This CDR3 is 12 amino acids long. The CDR3 DNA is TGCAGCGTCCGGGGGTCAACCTACGAGCAGTACTTC. This codes for CSVRGSTYEQYF.

In this sample, this clone turned up a few times. The gene calls are TRBV29-1 and TRBJ2-7; maybe TRBD2 (5 bases). CDR1 SQVTM and CDR2 ANQGSEA come from the germline V gene. The CDR3 spans 12 residues. The V and J ends lost 7 bases and 7 bases respectively, with 17 bases between them. The CDR3 region is CSAEKARDEQYF. The CDR3 DNA reads TGCAGCGCCGAGAAAGCCCGGGATGAGCAGTACTTC.

V gene TRBV5-1 combines with J gene TRBJ2-3; D remains ambiguous. Trimming removed 0 bases at V and 4 bases at J, with 6 bases between. There are 13 residues in the CDR3. The germline V gene encodes CDR1 SGHRS and CDR2 YFSETQ. The CDR3 bases are TGCGCCAGCAGCTTGGTGGGCCCAGATACGCAGTATTTT. Its translation is CASSLVGPDTQYF.

The CDR3 DNA reads TGTGCCAGCAGCCGTGGGAGGACCGGGCAGCCCCAGCATTTT. It yields the protein CASSRGRTGQPQHF. This chain connects TRBV5-6 to TRBJ1-5; D ambiguous. Looked up from germline, CDR1 is SGHDT and CDR2 is YYEEEE. CDR3 length equals 14 residues. The V gene lost 4 bases and the J gene lost 7 bases, with 15 bases spanning the gap.

In DNA, the CDR3 is TGTGCCTGGAGTGAGGGGACTATGAGATTTAATGAAAAACTGTTTTTT. Translated, it gives CAWSEGTMRFNEKLFF. The V call is TRBV30, the J call TRBJ1-4, with D maybe TRBD1 (5 bases). V was trimmed by 1 base and J by 4 bases, leaving 16 bases between them. Germline lookup yields CDR1 GTSNPN and CDR2 SVGIG (reference sequence). This CDR3 has 16 residues.

This chain uses TRBV6-1 with TRBJ1-5; D is ambiguous. CDR1 is MNHNS, CDR2 SASEGT, per germline. The CDR3 length is 15 residues. Trimming took 2 bases from V and 4 from J, leaving 12 bases between them. The CDR3 DNA is TGTGCCAGCAGTGAATTAGACACACTTAATCAGCCCCAGCATTTT. Translated, it gives CASSELDTLNQPQHF.

CDR3 DNA sequence: TGTGCCAGCAGCCCCGCGCAGGGGGCGCATGGCTACACCTTC. This sequence encodes CASSPAQGAHGYTF. This sequence joins TRBV7-9 and TRBJ1-2, with 8 bases that match TRBD1. J was trimmed by 6 bases and V by 5 bases; bases with no gene match: 8. The CDR3 is 14 residues long. In germline, CDR1 is SEHNR, CDR2 FQNEAQ (reference sequence).

The chain employs TRBV7-9 and TRBJ2-3; the match to TRBD1 covers 8 bases. The V segment lost 3 bases and the J segment 3 bases; nucleotides outside the gene matches: 5. Germline loops: CDR1 SEHNR, CDR2 FQNEAQ (reference sequence). CDR3 size: 15 residues. This CDR3 reads CASSFPGQATDTQYF. The CDR3 DNA sequence: TGTGCCAGCAGCTTCCCGGGACAGGCAACAGATACGCAGTATTTT.

This chain uses TRBV9 with TRBJ1-4, with D possibly matching TRBD1 (6 bases). Germline lookup yields CDR1 SGDLS and CDR2 YYNGEE. V was clipped by 0 bases and J by 3 bases, with 9 bases between them. The CDR3 extends over 15 amino acids. The CDR3 DNA reads TGTGCCAGCAGCGTAGCGGCAGGGGCTAATGAAAAACTGTTTTTT. This codes for CASSVAAGANEKLFF. The full variable domain, with the rest looked up from reference TRBV9 and TRBJ1-4, is DSGVTQTPKHLITATGQRVTLRCSPRSGDLSVYWYQQSLDQGLQFLIQYYNGEERAKGNILERFSAQQFPDLHSELNLSSLELGDSALYFCASSVAAGANEKLFFGSGTQLSVL.

The chain uses TRBV7-3 and TRBJ2-3; D gene uncertain. Germline values: CDR1 SGHTA, CDR2 FQGTGA. Trimming took 4 bases from V and 0 from J, leaving 5 bases between them. CDR3 size: 13 residues. The CDR3 loop is CASSSQSTDTQYF. CDR3 DNA: TGTGCCAGCAGCTCTCAGAGCACAGATACGCAGTATTTT.

The chain couples TRBV30 to TRBJ2-5; 7 positions agree with TRBD1. The CDR3 sequence is 15 residues long. Losses at the gene ends were 0 bases for V and 5 bases for J; bases not matched to a gene: 9. CDR1 GTSNPN and CDR2 SVGIG come from the germline V gene (reference sequence). In DNA, the CDR3 is TGTGCCTGGAGTGTACCGGGACAGCGTGGGGAGACCCAGTACTTC. It encodes CAWSVPGQRGETQYF.

The chain couples TRBV15 to TRBJ1-5, with 8 nucleotides matching TRBD1. V lost 3 bases and J lost 3; bases outside the gene matches: 10. The length of the CDR3 is 17 residues. Germline V gene sequence: CDR1 LNHNV, CDR2 YYDKDF (reference sequence). CDR3 nucleotide sequence: TGTGCCACCAGCAGCCCCACCGGGACAGGTCCCAATCAGCCCCAGCATTTT. It encodes CATSSPTGTGPNQPQHF.

The chain recombines TRBV6-5 with TRBJ2-4; weak D call: TRBD2 (5 bases). The CDR3 runs 15 residues. In germline, CDR1 is MNHEY, CDR2 SVGAGI. The germline V and J ends were trimmed by 11 bases and 0 bases, with 17 bases remaining between them. The chain's CDR3 is CASTPPGRAKNIQYF. CDR3 sequence (DNA): TGTGCCTCTACGCCGCCGGGAAGAGCCAAAAACATTCAGTACTTC.

This clone appeared a few times. This chain links TRBV19 with TRBJ2-1; tentatively, D is TRBD2 (6 bases). CDR3 size: 13 residues. Trimming stripped 9 bases from V and 8 bases from J, with 17 bases between. Looked up from germline, CDR1 is LNHDA and CDR2 is SQIVND (reference sequence). Here the CDR3 DNA reads TGTGCCAGCAGGACCTCTAGCGCCCATGAGCAGTTCTTC. Encoded protein: CASRTSSAHEQFF.

CDR3 in DNA: TGTGCCAGTTCCTCGGGGCGGGGAGGCAATGAGCAGTTCTTC. Its protein product is CASSSGRGGNEQFF. The chain employs TRBV19 and TRBJ2-1, with D possibly TRBD2 on 6 matching bases. The germline CDR1 and CDR2 sequences are LNHDA and SQIVND (reference sequence). Deletions cut 8 bases from V and 6 bases from J, with 17 bases between. The CDR3 extends over 14 amino acids.

Notes on this clone: The junction differs from germline at one of its ends, possibly a read error. The chain couples TRBV5-4 to TRBJ2-4, with 8 bases lining up with TRBD2. The germline V gene has CDR1 SGHNT and CDR2 YYREEE (reference sequence). There are 13 residues in the CDR3. The CDR3, as DNA: TGTGCCAGCAGCTTGGCAGGCGACGGGAGGGCGTCCTTC. Protein: CASSLAGDGRASF. The variable domain in full, completed from reference TRBV5-4 and TRBJ2-4, reads ETGVTQSPTHLIKTRGQQVTLRCSSQSGHNTVSWYQQALGQGPQFIFQYYREEENGRGNFPPRFSGLQFPNYSSELNVNALELDDSALYLCASSLAGDGRASFGAGTRLSVL.

V usage is TRBV30 and J usage is TRBJ2-5; 8 bases fit TRBD2. Germline-derived CDR1 and CDR2 are GTSNPN and SVGIG (reference sequence). The CDR3 is 13 amino acids. Trimming cost V 0 bases and J 5 bases; bases outside gene matches: 2. CDR3 DNA sequence: TGTGCCTGGAGTGTGGCTAGCGGGGAGACCCAGTACTTC. The encoded protein is CAWSVASGETQYF.